The rows below give T cell receptor beta chains drawn from one sample of a study of cytomegalovirus exposure and HLA in healthy donors. Produced via immunoSEQ multiplex PCR; TCRdb's table is partial and in-frame only. Its listing shows over 100,000 clones. Sequencing input: PBMCs. The source of these receptors is a man aged 40-55 years in good health and CMV-seropositive. Both conserved end residues are part of each CDR3. The order of the fields is J gene, D gene, V gene, CDR3 protein, CDR3 DNA. The D gene is left open where the match is weak.

>TRBJ1-2|TRBD1|TRBV28
CASSTSGTAPYPSYGYTF
TGTGCCAGCAGTACCTCGGGGACAGCACCATACCCCTCCTATGGCTACACCTTC
>TRBJ2-7|TRBD2|TRBV30
CAWSTGGYSYEQYF
TGTGCCTGGAGTACGGGAGGGTACTCCTACGAGCAGTACTTC
>TRBJ2-5|TRBD1|TRBV7-2
CASSLARTGGGQETQYF
TGTGCCAGCAGCTTAGCGAGGACAGGGGGAGGCCAAGAGACCCAGTACTTC
>TRBJ2-5|-|TRBV28
CASSSYSRQETQYF
TGTGCCAGCAGTTCTTACAGCAGGCAAGAGACCCAGTACTTC
>TRBJ2-3|TRBD1|TRBV29-1
CSVDRQGAEGTQYF
TGCAGCGTCGACCGACAGGGGGCGGAAGGTACGCAGTATTTT
>TRBJ2-2|TRBD1|TRBV18
CASSPPDRVWGLDTGELFF
TGTGCCAGCTCACCACCGGACAGGGTGTGGGGCTTGGACACCGGGGAGCTGTTTTTT
>TRBJ1-2|TRBD1|TRBV7-2
CASSLAQSGTGGGYTF
TGTGCCAGCAGCTTAGCCCAATCCGGGACAGGGGGTGGCTACACCTTC
>TRBJ2-1|TRBD2|TRBV5-8
CASRHTGTSGSQSYNEQFF
TGTGCCAGCAGACACACCGGGACTAGCGGGAGCCAGTCCTACAATGAGCAGTTCTTC
>TRBJ2-5|-|TRBV11-3
CASSLLVGGTQYF
TGTGCCAGCAGCTTGCTAGTAGGGGGGACCCAGTACTTC
>TRBJ2-3|TRBD2|TRBV18
CASSSLLAGVSTDTQYF
TGTGCCAGCTCATCCCTTCTAGCGGGAGTGAGCACAGATACGCAGTATTTT
>TRBJ1-2|TRBD1|TRBV27
CASRRQGSEWGYTF
TGTGCCAGCAGGAGACAGGGGAGTGAGTGGGGCTACACCTTC
>TRBJ2-7|TRBD2|TRBV27
CASSFRQGSGSVGYEQYF
TGTGCCAGCAGTTTTCGTCAGGGTAGCGGGAGCGTCGGGTACGAGCAGTACTTC
>TRBJ2-7|-|TRBV28
CASRLSLPSSYEQYF
TGTGCCAGCAGACTCAGCCTACCTAGCTCCTACGAGCAGTACTTC
>TRBJ2-5|-|TRBV30
CAWSGPRFGQGETQYF
TGTGCCTGGAGCGGCCCCAGATTCGGACAAGGGGAGACCCAGTACTTC
>TRBJ2-3|TRBD1|TRBV7-2
CASSSTGPADTQYF
TGTGCCAGCAGCTCGACAGGGCCAGCAGATACGCAGTATTTT
>TRBJ1-1|-|TRBV28
CASSFRPGGLNTEAFF
TGTGCCAGCAGTTTTCGGCCCGGAGGGTTGAACACTGAAGCTTTCTTT
>TRBJ2-2|TRBD2|TRBV19
CASSRRASGRGGTGELFF
TGTGCCAGCAGTCGTAGGGCTAGCGGGAGAGGCGGCACCGGGGAGCTGTTTTTT
>TRBJ2-7|-|TRBV10-3
CAIRAHQGSEQYF
TGTGCCATCAGGGCCCACCAGGGGAGCGAGCAGTACTTC
>TRBJ2-1|TRBD2|TRBV7-9
CASSFISGIYNEQFF
TGTGCCAGCAGCTTTATTAGCGGGATCTACAATGAGCAGTTCTTC
>TRBJ2-3|TRBD2|TRBV2
CASSGTSRNTDTQYF
TGTGCCAGCAGTGGGACTAGCCGAAACACAGATACGCAGTATTTT
>TRBJ1-1|-|TRBV27
CASSSRGGIPVNTEAFF
TGTGCCAGCAGTTCCCGGGGCGGGATACCCGTGAACACTGAAGCTTTCTTT
>TRBJ2-3|TRBD1|TRBV19
CASKGQGSADTQYF
TGTGCCAGTAAGGGACAGGGGTCCGCAGATACGCAGTATTTT
>TRBJ2-5|TRBD1|TRBV16
CASTQRGTGDGEETQYF
TGTGCCAGCACCCAACGGGGCACAGGGGACGGCGAGGAGACCCAGTACTTC
>TRBJ2-1|-|TRBV19
CASSPSRREKQFF
TGTGCCAGTAGCCCCTCACGGCGGGAAAAGCAGTTCTTC
>TRBJ2-5|-|TRBV7-2
CASSRGGLGQETQYF
TGTGCCAGCAGCAGGGGGGGTCTGGGACAAGAGACCCAGTACTTC
>TRBJ2-7|-|TRBV19
CASSRFRDTYEQYF
TGTGCCAGTAGTCGATTCCGGGATACCTACGAGCAGTACTTC
>TRBJ1-2|-|TRBV23-1
CASSQSPGTDTGGLCGYTF
TGCGCCAGCAGTCAGTCACCCGGGACCGATACGGGGGGATTGTGTGGCTACACCTTC